The clone carrying this T cell receptor beta chain was recorded a few times. No antigen is known for it. This sample was included in a study of beta chain features in type 1 diabetes. Study-wide results and caveats: Reduced insertions and increased deletions marked VDJ junctions in type 1 diabetes patients.

The authors took one heparinised blood draw, averaging about 120 mL, from each donor. The whole isolated RNA underwent reverse transcription, so sequencing captured expressed TCRB transcripts. Clones were read by immunoSEQ multiplex PCR, and TCRdb kept only the in-frame ones, dropping some. The sample shows approximately 470,000 clones, 30% of them seen only once. The sequencing sample was made of naive CD4+ T cells from blood. This TCR derives from a man younger than 35 in good health.

CDR3 region: CASSFDQGRGNEQFF. In DNA, the CDR3 is TGTGCCAGCAGCTTTGATCAGGGCCGGGGCAATGAGCAGTTCTTC. The J gene is TRBJ2-1, the V gene TRBV5-6; D is perhaps TRBD1 or TRBD2 (5 bases each). V was clipped by 2 bases and J by 6 bases, with 15 bases between them. Germline CDR1 reads SGHDT; CDR2 reads YYEEEE. The CDR3 length is 15 residues.